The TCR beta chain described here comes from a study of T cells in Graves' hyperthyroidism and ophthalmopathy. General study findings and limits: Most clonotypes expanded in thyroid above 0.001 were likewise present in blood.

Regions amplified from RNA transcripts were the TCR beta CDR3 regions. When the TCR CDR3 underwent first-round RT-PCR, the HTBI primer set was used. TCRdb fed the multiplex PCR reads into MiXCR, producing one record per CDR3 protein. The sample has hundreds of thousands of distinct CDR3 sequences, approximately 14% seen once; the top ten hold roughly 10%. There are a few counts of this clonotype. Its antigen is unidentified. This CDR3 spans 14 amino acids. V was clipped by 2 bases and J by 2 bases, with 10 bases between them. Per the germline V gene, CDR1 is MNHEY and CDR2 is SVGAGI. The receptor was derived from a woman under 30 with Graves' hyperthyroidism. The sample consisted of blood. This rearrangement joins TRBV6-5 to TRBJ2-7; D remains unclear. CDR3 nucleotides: TGTGCCAGCAGTTACAGTAAGGGTCCCTACGAGCAGTACTTC. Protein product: CASSYSKGPYEQYF.